This T cell receptor (beta chain) was captured by sequencing in a study of blood T cells in healthy people across ages. Whole-study context: Capturing about one barcoded beta molecule per two T cells was achieved by template switching. Study-level findings and limits: From one million sequenced T cells, diversity estimates were lower bounds.

A second PCR of about 6 to 12 cycles used a sample-barcoded 5' primer and a J-beta primer mix. MiXCR, run by TCRdb on the 5' RACE reads, gives a single entry per CDR3 protein. The profile shows about 640,000 distinct CDR3 sequences, roughly 58% of them singletons. Concerning this clonotype itself: The antigen is unknown.

Trimming removed 2 bases at V and 2 bases at J, with 21 bases between. The CDR3 contains 18 residues. CDR1 is LGHNA and CDR2 is YNFKEQ in the germline V gene. The sequence was collected from a man in his fifties or sixties in good health. Sequencing was carried out using blood. V gene TRBV4-2 combines with J gene TRBJ1-2, with a tentative D call TRBD1 (6 bases). CDR3 bases: TGTGCCAGCAGCCAAATGGGGGGGCTAACCCTTCTGAACTATGGCTACACCTTC. It specifies CASSQMGGLTLLNYGYTF.